What follows are 31 T cell receptor beta chains derived from one specimen sequenced in a study of shared clonotypes between healthy human individuals. Some clones are missing from TCRdb's copy, which holds only in-frame ones; the method was immunoSEQ multiplex PCR. The sample lists 600,000 to 750,000 clones, roughly two thirds seen once, with under 2% in the top ten. Material for sequencing was memory CD4+ T cells sorted from blood. As for subset: CD45RA-negative fraction. Every receptor here comes from a woman aged 30 to 39 in good health.

The rearrangement uses TRBV19 and TRBJ2-7; 7 nucleotides line up with TRBD1. CDR3 length equals 14 residues. V gave up 7 bases and J gave up 3 bases; unmatched junction bases: 9. Germline-derived CDR1 and CDR2 are LNHDA and SQIVND (reference sequence). CDR3 sequence (DNA): TGTGCCAGTAACTCCCCCGGGACAGACTACGAGCAGTACTTC. It encodes CASNSPGTDYEQYF. The full variable domain, with the rest looked up from reference TRBV19 and TRBJ2-7, is DGGITQSPKYLFRKEGQNVTLSCEQNLNHDAMYWYRQDPGQGLRLIYYSQIVNDFQKGDIAEGYSVSREKKESFPLTVTSAQKNPTAFYLCASNSPGTDYEQYFGPGTRLTVT.

This clone has more than one count but fewer than ten. This chain connects TRBV10-3 to TRBJ2-3; no clear D. Trimming took off 0 bases at V and 1 base at J, with 11 bases between the two ends. The length of the CDR3 is 16 residues. Germline CDR1 and CDR2: ENHRY and SYGVKD. The CDR3 spells CAISESSSDGTDTQYF. Here the CDR3 DNA reads TGTGCCATCAGTGAGTCGTCCAGTGATGGCACAGATACGCAGTATTTT.

This chain connects TRBV5-1 to TRBJ2-3; 9 bases agree with TRBD2. Germline V gives CDR1 SGHRS, CDR2 YFSETQ. This CDR3 spans 17 amino acids. The trim removed 3 bases at V and 6 bases at J, leaving 14 bases unmatched. The DNA of the CDR3 is TGCGCCAGCAGCTACACCTTAGCGGGAGTCGGTTTGGATACGCAGTATTTT. Its translation is CASSYTLAGVGLDTQYF.

The chain recombines TRBV28 with TRBJ2-4; 8 bases match TRBD2. V lost 6 bases, J lost 8 bases, and 6 bases stayed unmatched. Germline V gene sequence: CDR1 MDHEN, CDR2 SYDVKM. The CDR3 consists of 13 residues. CDR3 sequence: CASRGYGGDIQYF. The CDR3 coding sequence is TGTGCCAGCAGGGGATACGGGGGGGACATTCAGTACTTC. Full variable domain (rest looked up from reference TRBV28 and TRBJ2-4): DVKVTQSSRYLVKRTGEKVFLECVQDMDHENMFWYRQDPGLGLRLIYFSYDVKMKEKGDIPEGYSVSREKKERFSLILESASTNQTSMYLCASRGYGGDIQYFGAGTRLSVL.

The CDR3 protein is CASSFSAPGQGYGETQYF. In DNA, the CDR3 is TGTGCCAGCAGTTTCTCCGCCCCGGGACAGGGATACGGGGAGACCCAGTACTTC. V is TRBV28 and J is TRBJ2-5; 9 positions agree with TRBD1. Per the germline V gene, CDR1 is MDHEN and CDR2 is SYDVKM. V shed 3 bases, J shed 5 bases, and the junction held 16 bases outside the gene matches. The CDR3 extends over 18 amino acids.

This chain joins TRBV25-1 and TRBJ2-2; 7 nucleotides agree with TRBD2. V was pared by 3 bases and J by 5 bases, with 3 bases of the junction left unmatched. The CDR3 covers 14 residues. Germline V gives CDR1 MGHDK, CDR2 SYGVNS. The DNA of the CDR3 is TGTGCCAGCAGTGAGCCACTAGCGACCGGGGAGCTGTTTTTT. Translation gives CASSEPLATGELFF.

The chain employs TRBV2 and TRBJ2-7; D is uncertain. V shed 8 bases and J shed 6 bases, with 11 bases lying between them. CDR1 SNHLY and CDR2 FYNNEI come from the germline V gene. The CDR3 is made up of 11 amino acids. The CDR3 DNA follows: TGTGCCAGCGGCTACCACGGCGAGCAGTACTTC. It encodes CASGYHGEQYF.

The count of this clone is one. J is TRBJ2-5 and V is TRBV2; 12 positions match TRBD1. The CDR3 totals 15 residues. The V gene's germline CDR1 is SNHLY and CDR2 FYNNEI. The trim removed 8 bases at V and 5 bases at J, leaving 9 bases unmatched. CDR3: CASHRDRGQGETQYF. The CDR3, as DNA: TGTGCCAGCCACAGGGACAGGGGGCAAGGGGAGACCCAGTACTTC.

Worth noting for this clone: Additional DNA sequences in this sample encode the identical CDR3. The rearrangement uses TRBV6-5 and TRBJ1-2, with 8 bases identical to TRBD1. The ends lost 5 bases at V and 8 bases at J; junction bases unmatched: 1. From germline, CDR1 is MNHEY and CDR2 SVGAGI. The CDR3 runs 11 residues. CDR3 region: CASSTGGGYTF. The CDR3 coding sequence is TGTGCCAGCAGTACAGGGGGGGGCTACACCTTC.

In its sample, this clone was seen once. This sample also contains other DNA sequences that code for the same CDR3. The rearrangement links TRBV19 to TRBJ2-5, with TRBD1 identical over 7 bases. Germline assignment: CDR1 LNHDA and CDR2 SQIVND (reference sequence). J was trimmed by 0 bases and V by 8 bases; bases with no gene match: 6. The CDR3 is 14 residues long. CDR3 in DNA: TGTGCCAGTTCCCCGGGACAGAACCAAGAGACCCAGTACTTC. This encodes CASSPGQNQETQYF.

This rearrangement joins TRBV9 to TRBJ2-2; 8 nucleotides line up with TRBD1. Germline CDR1 and CDR2: SGDLS and YYNGEE. V lost 0 bases to trimming and J lost 1 base; unmatched junction nucleotides: 2. The CDR3 loop spans 16 amino acids. DNA for the CDR3: TGTGCCAGCAGCGTAGGGGACAGGAGGAACACCGGGGAGCTGTTTTTT. It specifies CASSVGDRRNTGELFF.

The chain has TRBV10-1 and TRBJ1-5; 7 bases align to TRBD1. Trimming removed 4 bases from V and 1 base from J; junction bases left unmatched: 4. Germline CDR1 WNHNN, CDR2 SYGVQD (reference sequence). The CDR3 runs 15 residues. This CDR3 is CASSASTGSNQPQHF. The CDR3 DNA reads as TGCGCCAGCAGTGCCTCGACAGGGAGCAATCAGCCCCAGCATTTT.

This clone has just one count. The CDR3 bases are TGTGCCAGCAGCTCCCTTTACGAGCAGTACTTC. Translated, it gives CASSSLYEQYF. The gene calls are TRBV7-9 and TRBJ2-7; D call uncertain. The CDR3 runs to 11 residues. Germline V CDR1 and CDR2: SEHNR, FQNEAQ (reference sequence). The V end lost 4 bases, the J end lost 4 bases, and 5 bases lay between the germline ends.

The rearrangement uses TRBV7-9 and TRBJ2-3, with a tentative D call TRBD2 (6 bases). The CDR3 consists of 19 residues. V was cut by 0 bases and J by 3 bases, with 22 bases left in between. The germline V gene encodes CDR1 SEHNR and CDR2 FQNEAQ (reference sequence). This chain's CDR3 is CASSLALLRDIGSTDTQYF. The DNA of the CDR3 is TGTGCCAGCAGCTTAGCGCTCCTACGCGATATCGGGAGTACAGATACGCAGTATTTT.

The rearrangement links TRBV19 to TRBJ2-3, with D perhaps TRBD2 (5 bases). V shed 3 bases and J shed 8 bases, with 12 bases lying between them. There are 13 residues in the CDR3. From germline, CDR1 is LNHDA and CDR2 SQIVND (reference sequence). CDR3 in amino acids: CASSMVTGTTQYF. Written as DNA, the CDR3 is TGTGCCAGTAGTATGGTTACGGGAACTACGCAGTATTTT.

The chain uses TRBV11-3 and TRBJ2-7, with 11 bases lining up with TRBD2. CDR1 is SGHNT and CDR2 is YENEEA in the germline V gene. V lost 2 bases to trimming and J lost 7 bases; unmatched junction nucleotides: 4. This CDR3 is 14 amino acids long. CDR3 nucleotide sequence: TGTGCCAGCAGCTTAACTAGCGGGAGCGGTGAGCAGTACTTC. It is translated as CASSLTSGSGEQYF.

This clone was detected a few times. V is TRBV2 and J is TRBJ1-2, with unresolved D. Deletions cut 5 bases from V and 6 bases from J, with 16 bases between. The CDR3 is 14 residues long. Germline assignment: CDR1 SNHLY and CDR2 FYNNEI. The CDR3 DNA is TGTGCCAGCAGTTTCCGGGGTATCGGGAATGGCTACACCTTC. Translating gives CASSFRGIGNGYTF.

This clone has just a few counts. V and J are TRBV19 and TRBJ2-3; a weak D match, TRBD2 (6 bases). Germline CDR1 reads LNHDA; CDR2 reads SQIVND (reference sequence). The ends were cut back, 3 bases at V and 2 bases at J, with 12 bases in the middle. CDR3 length: 15 residues. The CDR3 is CASSMISGITDTQYF. CDR3 in DNA: TGTGCCAGTAGTATGATTAGCGGCATCACAGATACGCAGTATTTT.

This chain joins TRBV6-4 and TRBJ2-1; D is ambiguous. The CDR3 is 15 residues long. The germline gives CDR1 MRHNA, CDR2 SNTAGT. Trimming left V 6 bases short and J 6 bases short, with 18 bases between. This CDR3 is CASSPLGGLINEQFF. DNA for the CDR3: TGTGCCAGCAGCCCCCTAGGCGGCCTTATCAATGAGCAGTTCTTC.

The genes are TRBV11-2 and TRBJ2-7; D remains ambiguous. The CDR3 spans 14 residues. V lost 5 bases and J 3 bases, leaving 14 bases between the germline ends. Germline lookup yields CDR1 SGHAT and CDR2 FQNNGV. CDR3 region: CASSPLRAGYEQYF. For the CDR3, the DNA is TGTGCCAGCAGCCCTCTCCGGGCCGGCTACGAGCAGTACTTC.

The chain joins TRBV10-3 to TRBJ1-1, with TRBD1 matching over 8 bases. The trim removed 4 bases at V and 5 bases at J, leaving 12 bases unmatched. Germline V CDR1 and CDR2: ENHRY, SYGVKD. The CDR3 spans 16 residues. As DNA, the CDR3 is TGTGCCATCAGTGGGCCTCCACAGGGGGGGGGTACTGAAGCTTTCTTT. Translation gives CAISGPPQGGGTEAFF.

This chain uses TRBV19 with TRBJ1-5; perhaps TRBD1 as D (6 bases). Per germline, CDR1 LNHDA and CDR2 SQIVND (reference sequence). Trimming pared 5 bases from V and 0 bases from J, leaving 14 bases between. CDR3 length equals 16 residues. The CDR3 loop reads CASSARTAYSNQPQHF. The CDR3 DNA is TGTGCCAGTAGTGCTAGGACAGCCTATAGCAATCAGCCCCAGCATTTT.

The rearrangement joins TRBV16 to TRBJ1-6; 9 bases match TRBD1. The CDR3 totals 14 residues. V shed 4 bases and J 5 bases; nucleotides not matched to a gene: 0. CDR1 is KGHSY and CDR2 is FQNENV in the germline V gene. The CDR3 sequence: CASSRDRDNSPLHF. The DNA for the CDR3 is TGTGCCAGCAGCCGGGACAGGGATAATTCACCCCTCCACTTT.

This clone was seen just once. The gene calls are TRBV6-9 and TRBJ2-7; 12 positions match TRBD2. The J segment lost 6 bases and the V segment lost 7 bases, leaving 7 bases of the junction unmatched. CDR3 length: 14 amino acids. CDR1 and CDR2 from the germline V gene are MNHGY and SVAAGI. The CDR3 sequence is CASNTSGRWVEQYF. The CDR3 DNA follows: TGTGCCAGCAATACTAGCGGGAGGTGGGTCGAGCAGTACTTC.

This clone appeared a few times. The chain carries TRBV19 and TRBJ2-7; the match to TRBD2 covers 8 bases. The CDR3 sequence is 14 residues long. The junction had 8 bases not matched to a gene; V was cut back by 3 bases and J by 7 bases. In germline, CDR1 is LNHDA, CDR2 SQIVND (reference sequence). CDR3 sequence reads: CASSIGGRREEQYF. Here the CDR3 DNA reads TGTGCCAGTAGTATCGGCGGGAGGCGGGAGGAGCAGTACTTC.

The genes are TRBV7-9 and TRBJ2-2; 9 nucleotides line up with TRBD1. The CDR3 sequence is 16 residues long. Trimming took 1 base from V and 4 from J; bases not matched to a gene: 4. From germline, CDR1 is SEHNR and CDR2 FQNEAQ (reference sequence). For the CDR3, the DNA is TGTGCCAGCAGCTTAGTAGGGACAGGGCGCACCGGGGAGCTGTTTTTT. This translates into CASSLVGTGRTGELFF.

The chain uses TRBV19 and TRBJ2-2; 11 nucleotides agree with TRBD1. This CDR3 has 17 residues. From germline, CDR1 is LNHDA and CDR2 SQIVND (reference sequence). Trimming cost V 5 bases and J 7 bases; bases outside gene matches: 12. This CDR3 is CASSARPGQGAVGELFF. DNA of the CDR3: TGTGCCAGTAGTGCCAGGCCCGGACAGGGGGCGGTCGGGGAGCTGTTTTTT.

The rearrangement uses TRBV5-1 and TRBJ1-1, with 7 bases lining up with TRBD1. The CDR3 runs to 14 residues. Trimming at V came to 4 bases and at J to 7 bases, leaving 10 bases not matched to a gene. The germline gives CDR1 SGHRS, CDR2 YFSETQ. The CDR3 loop is CASSAFQGGGEAFF. The DNA for the CDR3 is TGCGCCAGCAGCGCCTTTCAGGGGGGCGGTGAAGCTTTCTTT.

This clone was counted many times. The chain carries TRBV4-2 and TRBJ2-7; 7 nucleotides match TRBD2. Germline V gives CDR1 LGHNA, CDR2 YNFKEQ. With V trimmed by 2 bases and J by 4 bases, 5 bases remained unmatched. This CDR3 spans 14 amino acids. CDR3: CASSQREDGYEQYF. The CDR3 bases are TGTGCCAGCAGCCAACGGGAGGATGGGTACGAGCAGTACTTC.

This chain joins TRBV27 and TRBJ2-7, with D uncertain. With 6 bases removed from V and 2 bases from J, the gap between germline ends came to 14 bases. Germline V gene data show CDR1 as MNHEY and CDR2 as SMNVEV (reference sequence). The CDR3 sequence is 14 residues long. The CDR3 DNA reads TGTGCCAGCAGCTTGCAGACACCAACCTACGAGCAGTACTTC. This codes for CASSLQTPTYEQYF.

CDR3 DNA sequence: TGCAGCGCATTTAGCGGGAGGGCCGGGAGCACAGATACGCAGTATTTT. It yields the protein CSAFSGRAGSTDTQYF. The chain uses TRBV29-1 and TRBJ2-3, with TRBD2 matching over 11 bases. V shed 7 bases, J shed 0 bases, and the junction held 9 bases outside the gene matches. Looked up from germline, CDR1 is SQVTM and CDR2 is ANQGSEA. The CDR3 extends over 16 amino acids.